The TCR beta chain under discussion was sequenced for a study of cytomegalovirus exposure and HLA in healthy donors. Primers included in the PCR were 60 Vbeta and 13 Jbeta primers. The repertoire was sequenced with immunoSEQ multiplex PCR; TCRdb's copy has only in-frame clones and lacks some. The sample lists approximately 170,000 clones; around 75% were seen once. The J segment lost 4 bases and the V segment lost 3 bases, leaving 7 bases of the junction unmatched. The CDR3 extends over 17 amino acids. Germline-derived CDR1 and CDR2 are SGHNT and YYREEE (reference sequence). This TCR was sampled from a man younger than 35 in good health and CMV-seropositive. The chain links TRBV5-4 to TRBJ2-3; 14 bases are shared with TRBD2. The source material was PBMCs. This CDR3 is CASSSGLAGDLADTQYF. DNA of the CDR3: TGTGCCAGCAGCTCGGGACTAGCGGGAGATCTGGCAGATACGCAGTATTTT. The whole variable domain, remainder taken from reference TRBV5-4 and TRBJ2-3, is ETGVTQSPTHLIKTRGQQVTLRCSSQSGHNTVSWYQQALGQGPQFIFQYYREEENGRGNFPPRFSGLQFPNYSSELNVNALELDDSALYLCASSSGLAGDLADTQYFGPGTRLTVL.